This entry lists 24 T cell receptor beta chains sequenced from one sample in a study of blood T cell repertoires in COVID-19. Libraries were prepared by immunoSEQ multiplex PCR; TCRdb keeps only in-frame clonotypes and omits some of them. Altogether around 300,000 clones are present, around nine tenths being singletons, with the ten largest covering roughly 2%. Sequencing was carried out using PBMCs or T cells enriched from blood (not recorded which). These receptor sequences come from an older woman in a cohort exposed to, infected with or recovered from COVID-19 (not recorded which).

The chain recombines TRBV19 with TRBJ2-3; 8 positions match TRBD2. The germline gives CDR1 LNHDA, CDR2 SQIVND (reference sequence). V dropped 1 base and J dropped 13; count of bases not matched to a gene: 7. The CDR3 is 13 amino acids. CDR3 coding DNA: TGTGCCAGTAGTATAGCGGGGGGGATCCAAAAGTATTTT. Translation gives CASSIAGGIQKYF.

This rearrangement joins TRBV13 to TRBJ2-2, with D perhaps TRBD1 (8 bases). Trimming removed 6 bases at V and 6 bases at J, with 17 bases between. CDR1 PRHDT and CDR2 FYEKMQ come from the germline V gene (reference sequence). This CDR3 region has 15 residues. CDR3 region: CASRRTGRVPGELFF. The CDR3 DNA reads TGTGCCAGCAGGAGGACAGGGAGGGTTCCCGGGGAGCTGTTTTTT.

In this sample, this clone turned up a few times. The V gene is TRBV28, the J gene TRBJ1-1; D gene ambiguous. V was shortened by 4 bases and J by 10 bases, with 13 bases between the two germline ends. The CDR3 has 12 amino acids. Germline values: CDR1 MDHEN, CDR2 SYDVKM. CDR3 amino acids: CASSSRRGVAFF. In DNA, the CDR3 is TGTGCCAGCAGTTCCCGACGAGGAGTAGCTTTCTTT.

The chain carries TRBV5-1 and TRBJ1-6; 7 nucleotides line up with TRBD1. V lost 4 bases and J lost 7; bases outside the gene matches: 11. This CDR3 has 16 amino acids. Germline-derived CDR1 and CDR2 are SGHRS and YFSETQ. CDR3: CASSPGWTGTNSPLHF. CDR3 bases: TGCGCCAGCAGCCCGGGGTGGACAGGAACGAATTCACCCCTCCACTTT.

The gene calls are TRBV18 and TRBJ2-7; D perhaps matches TRBD2 (5 bases). The germline V gene has CDR1 KGHSH and CDR2 LQKENI. V lost 5 bases and J 0 bases, leaving 14 bases between the germline ends. The CDR3 loop spans 15 amino acids. The CDR3 bases are TGTGCCAGCTCAACCTCCGCTAGCAGCTCCTACGAGCAGTACTTC. This codes for CASSTSASSSYEQYF.

This clone was counted only a few times. J is TRBJ2-1 and V is TRBV30; 8 positions agree with TRBD2. The CDR3 has 15 residues. Germline V CDR1 and CDR2: GTSNPN, SVGIG (reference sequence). Trimming cost V 7 bases and J 2 bases; bases outside gene matches: 10. The CDR3 region has the DNA TGTGCCTTCCCTCGGGCGGGAGGTCCCTACAATGAGCAGTTCTTC. Protein: CAFPRAGGPYNEQFF.

The rearrangement uses TRBV19 and TRBJ1-3; 10 nucleotides match TRBD1. After removal of 10 bases from V and 9 bases from J, the junction contained 9 bases not matched to a gene. The germline V gene encodes CDR1 LNHDA and CDR2 SQIVND (reference sequence). The CDR3 totals 13 residues. CDR3 nucleotides: TGTGCCACCCGGGACAGGGGAATTGGCACCATATATTTT. It translates to CATRDRGIGTIYF.

The rearrangement joins TRBV6-4 to TRBJ1-5; weak D call: TRBD1 (6 bases). CDR3 size: 16 residues. V lost 2 bases and J 0 bases, leaving 11 bases between the germline ends. Per the germline V gene, CDR1 is MRHNA and CDR2 is SNTAGT. The CDR3 spells CASSDRGTNSNQPQHF. CDR3 coding DNA: TGTGCCAGCAGTGACAGGGGGACAAATAGCAATCAGCCCCAGCATTTT.

The DNA for the CDR3 is TGTGCTAGTGGTTTGGACACAGACGAGCAGTACTTC. Translating it yields CASGLDTDEQYF. The chain carries TRBV12-5 and TRBJ2-7; D is ambiguous. CDR1 is LGHNT and CDR2 is FRNRAP in the germline V gene. V was clipped by 1 base and J by 5 bases, with 6 bases between them. The CDR3 has 12 residues.

This clone was recorded a few times. CDR3 protein: CASTSRGTGGYEQYF. CDR3 DNA sequence: TGTGCCAGCACCTCACGGGGGACAGGGGGCTACGAGCAGTACTTC. V gene TRBV28 combines with J gene TRBJ2-7, with 11 bases fitting TRBD1. Unmatched junction bases numbered 8, after V lost 7 bases and J lost 3 bases. This CDR3 is 15 amino acids long. Germline loops: CDR1 MDHEN, CDR2 SYDVKM.

CDR3 nucleotides: TGTGCCAGCAGCCAATCCTCAGGGAGGATCACAGATACGCAGTATTTT. It yields the protein CASSQSSGRITDTQYF. This rearrangement joins TRBV27 to TRBJ2-3, with a tentative D call TRBD2 (6 bases). Germline V CDR1 and CDR2: MNHEY, SMNVEV (reference sequence). Trimming cost V 6 bases and J 2 bases, with 18 bases left between them. The CDR3 loop spans 16 amino acids.

This clone was seen a handful of times. V and J are TRBV30 and TRBJ2-5; tentatively, D is TRBD1 (5 bases). The germline CDR1 and CDR2 sequences are GTSNPN and SVGIG (reference sequence). V lost 0 bases, J lost 4 bases, and 9 bases lay in between. The CDR3 runs to 13 residues. DNA of the CDR3: TGTGCCTGGAGTGTTGGGGCAGGAGAGACCCAGTACTTC. Amino acid sequence: CAWSVGAGETQYF.

In DNA, the CDR3 is TGTGCCACCAGTGACAGTAGCGGGAGGGTGTACGAGCAGTACTTC. The encoded protein is CATSDSSGRVYEQYF. The V gene is TRBV24-1, the J gene TRBJ2-7; 11 bases map to TRBD2. The CDR3 is 15 residues long. Per germline, CDR1 KGHDR and CDR2 SFDVKD. The V and J ends lost 4 bases and 4 bases, in that order; junction bases with no gene match: 5.

This chain joins TRBV12-5 and TRBJ1-1; possible D gene TRBD1, 5 bases. This CDR3 comprises 15 residues. V shed 1 base and J shed 5 bases, with 14 bases lying between them. Germline CDR1 and CDR2: LGHNT and FRNRAP. The CDR3, as DNA: TGTGCTAGTGGTTTGGAACACCTCGGGGGGACTGAAGCTTTCTTT. This encodes CASGLEHLGGTEAFF.

The J gene is TRBJ1-1, the V gene TRBV14; TRBD1 aligns across 7 bases. CDR1 is SGHDN and CDR2 is FVKESK in the germline V gene. This CDR3 is built from 15 residues. The V gene end was trimmed by 4 bases and the J gene end by 1 base; junction bases not matched to a gene: 6. The CDR3 nucleotides are TGTGCCAGCAGCCGGTACGGACAGGCGAACACTGAAGCTTTCTTT. Its translation: CASSRYGQANTEAFF. Based on the CDR3 plus reference TRBV14 and TRBJ1-1, the full variable domain is EAGVTQFPSHSVIEKGQTVTLRCDPISGHDNLYWYRRVMGKEIKFLLHFVKESKQDESGMPNNRFLAERTGGTYSTLKVQPAELEDSGVYFCASSRYGQANTEAFFGQGTRLTVV.

The chain has TRBV27 and TRBJ2-7; 8 nucleotides line up with TRBD1. Germline CDR1 MNHEY, CDR2 SMNVEV (reference sequence). After removal of 5 bases from V and 4 bases from J, the junction contained 13 bases not matched to a gene. The CDR3 contains 16 residues. CDR3 nucleotides: TGTGCCAGCAGTCCAAGTTCGGGACAGGAATTTTACGAGCAGTACTTC. Residues: CASSPSSGQEFYEQYF.

The CDR3, as DNA: TGTGCCAGCAGCGTAGAAGGAGGGTACGGTCTGGACTACGAGCAGTACTTC. This gives the protein CASSVEGGYGLDYEQYF. V and J are TRBV9 and TRBJ2-7; possible D gene TRBD2, 6 bases. The CDR3 runs to 17 residues. Germline values: CDR1 SGDLS, CDR2 YYNGEE. V lost 0 bases and J 3 bases, leaving 19 bases between the germline ends.

V gene TRBV28 combines with J gene TRBJ2-7; TRBD1 might be the D (5 bases). The CDR3 is made up of 16 amino acids. Germline CDR1 is MDHEN and CDR2 is SYDVKM. V was cut by 2 bases and J by 3 bases, with 17 bases left in between. CDR3 region: CASSLGSTVFIYEQYF. CDR3 sequence (DNA): TGTGCCAGCAGTTTAGGATCGACAGTCTTTATCTACGAGCAGTACTTC.

The chain links TRBV2 to TRBJ2-7; TRBD2 agrees at 9 bases. The ends lost 6 bases at V and 0 bases at J; junction bases unmatched: 6. Germline V gives CDR1 SNHLY, CDR2 FYNNEI. The length of the CDR3 is 15 residues. CDR3 in amino acids: CASREASGASYEQYF. The CDR3, as DNA: TGTGCCAGCAGGGAGGCTAGCGGGGCCTCCTACGAGCAGTACTTC.

The chain links TRBV2 to TRBJ2-1, with 13 bases identical to TRBD2. CDR1 is SNHLY and CDR2 is FYNNEI in the germline V gene. V trimming: 6 bases; J trimming: 4 bases; junction bases outside the gene matches: 6. The CDR3 has 16 residues. The CDR3 is CASRRGLAGAYNEQFF. The CDR3 DNA reads as TGTGCCAGCAGGAGAGGACTAGCGGGAGCGTACAATGAGCAGTTCTTC.

The V call is TRBV7-9, the J call TRBJ2-1; 10 nucleotides align to TRBD2. Germline CDR1 and CDR2: SEHNR and FQNEAQ (reference sequence). V lost 4 bases to trimming and J lost 5 bases; unmatched junction nucleotides: 11. The CDR3 loop spans 17 amino acids. This CDR3 is CASSSGASGRADNEQFF. The CDR3 DNA reads TGTGCCAGCAGCTCCGGGGCCAGCGGGAGGGCGGACAATGAGCAGTTCTTC.

The chain is built from TRBV5-4 and TRBJ2-6; tentative D call: TRBD2 (6 bases). The germline V and J ends were trimmed by 4 bases and 0 bases, with 20 bases remaining between them. Germline values: CDR1 SGHNT, CDR2 YYREEE (reference sequence). The CDR3 has 19 amino acids. The CDR3 coding sequence is TGTGCCAGCAGCAGGACGGCGGGATGGGTTGGCTCTGGGGCCAACGTCCTGACTTTC. This encodes CASSRTAGWVGSGANVLTF.

The rearrangement uses TRBV7-9 and TRBJ2-7, with TRBD1 matching 7 bases. The CDR3 runs 15 residues. From germline, CDR1 is SEHNR and CDR2 FQNEAQ (reference sequence). V lost 5 bases and J lost 0; bases outside the gene matches: 7. The CDR3 sequence is CASSPTTGISYEQYF. CDR3 sequence (DNA): TGTGCCAGCAGCCCGACGACAGGGATCTCCTACGAGCAGTACTTC.

Only a few counts were recorded for this clone. The chain uses TRBV3-1 (or the pseudogene TRBV3-2) and TRBJ1-4; TRBD1 agrees at 7 bases. Trimming took 4 bases from V and 4 from J; bases not matched to a gene: 6. In germline, CDR1 is LGHDT, CDR2 YNNKEL (reference sequence). This CDR3 is built from 15 residues. The CDR3 loop reads CASSPGQALNEKLFF. CDR3 nucleotide sequence: TGTGCCAGCAGCCCCGGACAGGCCCTTAATGAAAAACTGTTTTTT.